Presented here are 26 T cell receptor beta chains from one specimen sequenced in a study of neurological immune-mediated disorders (dated by TCRdb to between 2018 and 2020). The time point tag for this specimen amounts to: longitudinal time-point 1 (baseline). The receptor library was made with 5' RACE. This sample was sequenced with an Illumina HiSeq 2500. The public reads were quality trimmed at Q25 with fastp and then assembled into clones with MiXCR by TCRdb, keeping productive beta chains. A single entry per CDR3 protein holds the most common genes and DNA from its merged rows. The sample table lists approximately 37,000 distinct CDR3 sequences, about 3.3% of them with a count of one. The ten top clones hold about 8.3% of the sample. The sample consisted of PBMCs. These receptors came from an older woman with multiple sclerosis.

This clonotype was recorded many times. For the CDR3, the DNA is TGTGCCAGCACCCTCGGGTGGGGTAGCGGGGTTGGAGAGACCCAGTACTTC. Translation: CASTLGWGSGVGETQYF. V gene TRBV12-3 or TRBV12-4 combines with J gene TRBJ2-5, with TRBD2 matching 8 bases. V gave up 7 bases and J gave up 4 bases; unmatched junction bases: 17. The CDR3 contains 17 residues.

This clonotype was counted at least ten times. The chain links TRBV6-5 to TRBJ1-2; D gene uncertain. This CDR3 has 11 amino acids. CDR1 is MNHEY, CDR2 SVGAGI, per germline. Trimming took off 5 bases at V and 9 bases at J, with 10 bases between the two ends. DNA of the CDR3: TGTGCCAGCAGTGACCCGGCGAGCTACACCTTC. Translation: CASSDPASYTF.

Worth noting for this clonotype: A clone one base away is much larger, so this may be a read error. The chain joins TRBV6-5 to TRBJ2-7; the match to TRBD1 covers 8 bases. The length of the CDR3 is 13 residues. Germline V lookup: CDR1 MNHEY, CDR2 SVGAGI. The ends lost 2 bases at V and 6 bases at J; junction bases unmatched: 3. The CDR3 loop is CASSYTDRGEQYF. In DNA, the CDR3 is TGTGCCAGCAGTTACACTGACAGGGGCGAGCAGTACTTC.

This clonotype was counted at least ten times. The V gene is TRBV20-1, the J gene TRBJ2-1; no clear D. Germline-derived CDR1 and CDR2 are DFQATT and SNEGSKA (reference sequence). The CDR3 length is 12 residues. Trimming stripped 1 base from V and 6 bases from J, with 7 bases between. This CDR3 is CSARGPRNEQFF. As DNA, the CDR3 is TGCAGTGCTAGAGGACCCCGCAATGAGCAGTTCTTC.

This clonotype was counted at least ten times. This chain uses TRBV3-1 with TRBJ2-3; D gene unclear. V shed 3 bases and J shed 4 bases, with 8 bases lying between them. The CDR3 is made up of 13 amino acids. CDR1 and CDR2 (germline): LGHDT, YNNKEL (reference sequence). The CDR3 loop reads CASSQEGPDTQYF. The DNA for the CDR3 is TGTGCCAGCAGCCAGGAAGGGCCAGATACGCAGTATTTT.

This clonotype was detected many times. The rearrangement links TRBV28 to TRBJ1-4, with TRBD1 as a possible D gene (6 bases). This CDR3 contains 13 residues. Germline assignment: CDR1 MDHEN and CDR2 SYDVKM. V was cut by 6 bases and J by 8 bases, with 13 bases left in between. The CDR3 loop reads CASSLPRGEKLFF. The DNA of the CDR3 is TGTGCCAGCAGCCTCCCGAGGGGGGAAAAACTGTTTTTT.

This clonotype was detected ten times or more. The chain carries TRBV20-1 and TRBJ1-3; D call uncertain. V gave up 6 bases and J gave up 0 bases, with 12 bases separating them. This CDR3 spans 14 amino acids. The V gene's germline CDR1 is DFQATT and CDR2 SNEGSKA (reference sequence). CDR3 nucleotide sequence: TGCAGTGCCAAGGACGGGTTCTCTGGAAACACCATATATTTT. This translates into CSAKDGFSGNTIYF.

This clonotype showed up many times. The rearrangement links TRBV5-1 to TRBJ2-3; 12 bases agree with TRBD2. J lost 2 bases, V lost 0 bases, and 4 bases had no gene match. CDR1 and CDR2 (germline): SGHRS, YFSETQ. This CDR3 comprises 17 residues. CDR3 amino acids: CASSLETSGGPTDTQYF. CDR3 bases: TGCGCCAGCAGCTTGGAGACTAGCGGGGGTCCCACAGATACGCAGTATTTT.

This clonotype was seen repeatedly, ten times or more. The gene calls are TRBV3-1 and TRBJ2-7; D not certain. Germline values: CDR1 LGHDT, CDR2 YNNKEL (reference sequence). The ends were cut back, 5 bases at V and 3 bases at J, with 11 bases in the middle. This CDR3 is 13 amino acids long. The CDR3 sequence is CASSESTSYEQYF. The DNA for the CDR3 is TGTGCCAGCAGCGAAAGTACGAGCTACGAGCAGTACTTC.

The table lists this clonotype with many counts. This chain links TRBV7-6 with TRBJ2-2; TRBD2 matches 7 bases. Germline CDR1 is SGHVS and CDR2 is FNYEAQ. The CDR3 length is 14 residues. V trimming: 6 bases; J trimming: 7 bases; junction bases outside the gene matches: 8. The CDR3 here is CASSPTSVGGELFF. The CDR3 bases are TGTGCCAGCAGTCCTACTAGCGTAGGCGGGGAGCTGTTTTTT.

This clonotype was seen repeatedly, ten times or more. This rearrangement joins TRBV12-3 or TRBV12-4 to TRBJ1-5; possible D gene TRBD1, 5 bases. V dropped 6 bases and J dropped 4 bases, with 7 bases sitting between them. CDR3 size: 12 residues. CDR3 coding DNA: TGTGCCAGCAGAGGGGTAAATCAGCCCCAGCATTTT. Protein: CASRGVNQPQHF.

This clonotype has at least ten counts. The rearrangement links TRBV20-1 to TRBJ1-1, with D uncertain. Germline loops: CDR1 DFQATT, CDR2 SNEGSKA (reference sequence). Trimming cost V 0 bases and J 4 bases, with 9 bases left between them. The CDR3 runs to 13 residues. CDR3 in amino acids: CSARDFRTTEAFF. CDR3 nucleotide sequence: TGCAGTGCTAGAGATTTCAGAACCACTGAAGCTTTCTTT.

This clonotype showed up many times. This chain links TRBV5-1 with TRBJ1-5; unclear D gene. Trimming cost V 4 bases and J 0 bases, with 11 bases left between them. CDR1 SGHRS and CDR2 YFSETQ come from the germline V gene. CDR3 length: 15 amino acids. The CDR3 bases are TGCGCCAGCAGCCCGGGCCTTAATAGCAATCAGCCCCAGCATTTT. It encodes CASSPGLNSNQPQHF.

Comment on this clonotype: Since no conserved phenylalanine or tryptophan closes the CDR3, a read error is the likely cause. The CDR3 bases are TGTGCCAGCAGCTTTTCACTAGAACAAGAGACCCAGTACAAC. Amino acids: CASSFSLEQETQYN. The chain recombines TRBV5-5 with TRBJ2-5; tentatively, D is TRBD2 (5 bases). Looked up from germline, CDR1 is SGHKS and CDR2 is YYEKEE (reference sequence). The CDR3 covers 14 residues. V lost 2 bases and J lost 2, with 10 bases in between.

This clonotype was seen ten or more times. In DNA form, the CDR3 reads TGTGCCAGCAGCTTGCTGGGACAGGGGTATTATGGCTACACCTTC. This sequence encodes CASSLLGQGYYGYTF. The V call is TRBV5-8, the J call TRBJ1-2; 10 nucleotides line up with TRBD1. The trim removed 1 base at V and 5 bases at J, leaving 5 bases unmatched. CDR3 size: 15 residues. Germline V gene data show CDR1 as SGHTS and CDR2 as YDEGEE.

In its sample, this clonotype was seen many times. V is TRBV7-2 and J is TRBJ1-2; no reliable D call. Germline V gene data show CDR1 as SGHTA and CDR2 as FQGNSA. This CDR3 comprises 16 residues. The V and J ends lost 5 bases and 4 bases respectively, with 20 bases between them. CDR3 loop: CASSPRRVKASYGYTF. DNA of the CDR3: TGTGCCAGCAGCCCGAGGAGGGTAAAAGCCTCCTATGGCTACACCTTC.

At least ten counts were recorded for this clonotype. The rearrangement uses TRBV5-1 and TRBJ1-6; tentative D call: TRBD1 (5 bases). The ends were cut back, 3 bases at V and 13 bases at J, with 20 bases in the middle. The CDR3 length is 15 residues. From germline, CDR1 is SGHRS and CDR2 YFSETQ. DNA for the CDR3: TGCGCCAGCAGCTCGGACGGGACCCAGATTTTTCCCCTCCACTTT. Translation gives CASSSDGTQIFPLHF.

In its sample, this clonotype was seen many times. The genes are TRBV7-7 and TRBJ2-5; no clear D gene. V was clipped by 1 base and J by 5 bases, with 8 bases between them. CDR3 length: 13 residues. Germline lookup yields CDR1 SSHAT and CDR2 FNYEAQ (reference sequence). The chain's CDR3 is CASSLDSSETQYF. CDR3 nucleotide sequence: TGTGCCAGCAGCTTAGACTCCTCTGAGACCCAGTACTTC. Drawing the rest from reference TRBV7-7 and TRBJ2-5, the complete variable domain is GAGVSQSPRYKVTKRGQDVTLRCDPISSHATLYWYQQALGQGPEFLTYFNYEAQPDKSGLPSDRFSAERPEGSISTLTIQRTEQRDSAMYRCASSLDSSETQYFGPGTRLLVL.

This clonotype was observed at least ten times. V and J are TRBV2 and TRBJ1-1; no firm D call. There are 13 residues in the CDR3. V was trimmed by 3 bases and J by 4 bases, leaving 9 bases between them. Germline V gives CDR1 SNHLY, CDR2 FYNNEI. The DNA for the CDR3 is TGTGCCAGCAGTGAGAAGGATCCCACTGAAGCTTTCTTT. Protein: CASSEKDPTEAFF.

This clonotype was detected ten times or more. The chain couples TRBV14 to TRBJ2-5; 7 bases are a match to TRBD2. The junction had 5 bases not matched to a gene; V was cut back by 3 bases and J by 1 base. CDR3 length equals 15 residues. The germline V gene has CDR1 SGHDN and CDR2 FVKESK. The CDR3 DNA follows: TGTGCCAGCAGCCACCTAGCGGACGTCCAAGAGACCCAGTACTTC. This translates into CASSHLADVQETQYF.

This clonotype came up many times. The junction and the germline gene differ at one end; a read error may be behind it. The J gene is TRBJ2-1, the V gene TRBV7-2; 7 nucleotides agree with TRBD1. The CDR3 has 15 amino acids. CDR1 is SGHTA, CDR2 FQGNSA, per germline. CDR3 bases: TGTGCCAACAGCTTAGCGACGGGACAGTACAATGAGCAGTTCTTC. It codes for CANSLATGQYNEQFF.

This clonotype was recorded many times. The chain has TRBV5-1 and TRBJ1-5; a weak D match, TRBD1 (6 bases). Germline lookup yields CDR1 SGHRS and CDR2 YFSETQ. Trimming removed 2 bases at V and 5 bases at J, with 14 bases between. The CDR3 runs to 15 residues. CDR3 DNA: TGCGCCAGCAGCTTTGATAGTTCAGGGGATCAGCCCCAGCATTTT. This gives the protein CASSFDSSGDQPQHF.

This clonotype was counted at least ten times. The J gene is TRBJ1-5, the V gene TRBV28; a weak D match, TRBD1 (5 bases). From germline, CDR1 is MDHEN and CDR2 SYDVKM. This CDR3 is 14 amino acids long. The germline V and J ends were trimmed by 6 bases and 2 bases, with 11 bases remaining between them. CDR3 DNA: TGTGCCAGCAGCCTGATACAGGGCAATCAGCCCCAGCATTTT. This codes for CASSLIQGNQPQHF.

This clonotype was recorded at least ten times. The chain links TRBV6-6 to TRBJ1-6; no reliable D call. The V and J ends lost 4 bases and 6 bases respectively, with 7 bases between them. The CDR3 runs to 13 residues. Germline CDR1 and CDR2: MNHNY and SVGAGI (reference sequence). The CDR3 DNA reads as TGTGCCAGCAGTTTCGGGGTTAATTCACCCCTCCACTTT. It is translated as CASSFGVNSPLHF.

In this sample, this clonotype turned up many times. The junction and the germline gene differ at one end; a read error may be behind it. V is TRBV5-1 and J is TRBJ2-3, with D hard to call. The CDR3 consists of 11 residues. CDR1 and CDR2 from the germline V gene are SGHRS and YFSETQ. The CDR3 coding sequence is TGCGCCAGCAGCTTGGATGTCCGGTTGGATTTT. It yields the protein CASSLDVRLDF.

This clonotype was counted only a few times. V usage is TRBV6-2 or TRBV6-3 and J usage is TRBJ2-1; D not resolved. Between the trimmed V and J ends, which lost 6 bases and 1 base, there was a span of 16 bases. Looked up from germline, CDR1 is MNHEY and CDR2 is SVGEGT. The CDR3 spans 16 residues. As DNA, the CDR3 is TGTGCCAGCAGAAAACTCGGTGTCGATTCCTACAATGAGCAGTTCTTC. Amino acid sequence: CASRKLGVDSYNEQFF.